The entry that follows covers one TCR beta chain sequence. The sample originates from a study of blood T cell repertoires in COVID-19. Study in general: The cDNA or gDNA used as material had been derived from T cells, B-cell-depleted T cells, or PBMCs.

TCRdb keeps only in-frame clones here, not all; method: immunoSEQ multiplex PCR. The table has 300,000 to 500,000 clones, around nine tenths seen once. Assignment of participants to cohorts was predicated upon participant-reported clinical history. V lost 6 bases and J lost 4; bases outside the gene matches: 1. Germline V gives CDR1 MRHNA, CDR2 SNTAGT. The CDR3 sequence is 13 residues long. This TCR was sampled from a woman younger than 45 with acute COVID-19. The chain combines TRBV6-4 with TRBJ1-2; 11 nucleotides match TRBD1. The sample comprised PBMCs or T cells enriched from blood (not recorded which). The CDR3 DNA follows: TGTGCCAGCAGGGGACAGGGGGGCTATGGCTACACCTTC. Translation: CASRGQGGYGYTF.